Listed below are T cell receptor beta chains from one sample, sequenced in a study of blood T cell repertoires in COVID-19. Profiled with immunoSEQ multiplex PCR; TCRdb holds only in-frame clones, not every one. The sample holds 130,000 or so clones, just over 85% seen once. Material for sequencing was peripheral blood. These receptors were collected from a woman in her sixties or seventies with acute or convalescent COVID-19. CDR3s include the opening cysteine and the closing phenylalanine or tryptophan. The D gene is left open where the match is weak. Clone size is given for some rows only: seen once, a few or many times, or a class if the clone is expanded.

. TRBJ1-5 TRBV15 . TGTGCCACCAGCAGAGAGGGCAGGGCGGGGCAGCCCCAGCATTTT CATSREGRAGQPQHF
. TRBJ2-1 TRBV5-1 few TGCGCCAGCAGCTTCTCGAGTCGCTTAGAGCAGTTCTTC CASSFSSRLEQFF
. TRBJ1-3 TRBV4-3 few TGCGCCAGCAGCCCTACGACAGGTTCCTCTGGAAACACCATATATTTT CASSPTTGSSGNTIYF
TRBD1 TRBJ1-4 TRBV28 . TGTGCCAGCAGCCTAACTGGACAGGTCGGAGGTTATGAAAAACTGTTTTTT CASSLTGQVGGYEKLFF
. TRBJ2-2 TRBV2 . TGTGCCAGCTTGGGCAACACCGGGGAGCTGTTTTTT CASLGNTGELFF
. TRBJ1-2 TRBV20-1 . TGCAGTGCTAGAGTATATGGCTACACCTTC CSARVYGYTF
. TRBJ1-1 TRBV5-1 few TGCGCCAGCAGCTTGGTTGCGGATGAAGCTTTCTTT CASSLVADEAFF
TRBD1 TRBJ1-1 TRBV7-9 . TGTGCCAGCAGCTACGGGACAGGGTGGGGGACTGAAGCTTTCTTT CASSYGTGWGTEAFF
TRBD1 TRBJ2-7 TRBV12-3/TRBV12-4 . TGTGCCAGCACCCCGCATCCGGGACAGCCTCCCATTTTC CASTPHPGQPPIF
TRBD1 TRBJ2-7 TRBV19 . TGTGCCAGTAAGGGACAGGGATCCTACGAGCAGTACTTC CASKGQGSYEQYF
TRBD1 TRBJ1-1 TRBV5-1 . TGCGCCAGCAGCGCAGGACAGGGTGACACTGAAGCTTTCTTT CASSAGQGDTEAFF
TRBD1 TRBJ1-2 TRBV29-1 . TGCAGCGTAGCAACAGGGGGAGGCTACACCTTC CSVATGGGYTF
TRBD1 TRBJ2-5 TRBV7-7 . TGTGCTAGCAGCTTAGACAGGGGGCTACAAGAGACCCAGTACTTC CASSLDRGLQETQYF
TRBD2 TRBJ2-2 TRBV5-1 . TGCGCCAGCAGCGCTAGCGGGTCGAACACCGGGGAGCTGTTTTTT CASSASGSNTGELFF
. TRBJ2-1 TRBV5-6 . TGTGCCAGCAGCTTGAGACAGGTGAACAATGAGCAGTTCTTC CASSLRQVNNEQFF
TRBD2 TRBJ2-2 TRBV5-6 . TGTGCCAGCAGCGAGGGACTAACCACCGGGGAGCTGTTTTTT CASSEGLTTGELFF
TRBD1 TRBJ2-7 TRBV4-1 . TGCGCCAGCAGCCCTCAACCGGGACAGGGGGCCTACGAGCAGTACTTC CASSPQPGQGAYEQYF
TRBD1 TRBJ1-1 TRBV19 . TGTGCCAGTAGTAGATGGACAGGGGCGGGGAACACTGAAGCTTTCTTT CASSRWTGAGNTEAFF
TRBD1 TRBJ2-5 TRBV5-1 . TGCGCCAGCAGCTTGCGGGACAGGTCAGCGGAGACCCAGTACTTC CASSLRDRSAETQYF
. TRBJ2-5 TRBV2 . TGTGCCAGCAGTGAATTAGGGGGTCGGGCCCAGTACTTC CASSELGGRAQYF
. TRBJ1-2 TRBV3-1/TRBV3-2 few TGTGCCAGCAGCCAAGTAGCAGGGGACTATGGCTACACCTTC CASSQVAGDYGYTF
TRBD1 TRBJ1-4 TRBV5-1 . TGCGCCAGCAGCCCCGGACAGGGAAGGGCCAATACGGTAAAACTGTTTTTT CASSPGQGRANTVKLFF
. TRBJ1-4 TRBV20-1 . TGCAGTGCTAGTTTACCAGGGTTTAATGAAAAACTGTTTTTT CSASLPGFNEKLFF
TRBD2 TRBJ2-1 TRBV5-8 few TGTGCCAGCAGCCAATTTGGGGGGGGAAGCTCCTACAATGAGCAGTTCTTC CASSQFGGGSSYNEQFF
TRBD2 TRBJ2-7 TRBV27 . TGTGCCAGCAGCCTAGATCCTAGCGGTGAATCCTACGAGCAGTACTTC CASSLDPSGESYEQYF
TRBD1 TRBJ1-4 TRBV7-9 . TGTGCCAGCAGCTCCGGACAGGGTTTGGGGACTAATGAAAAACTGTTTTTT CASSSGQGLGTNEKLFF
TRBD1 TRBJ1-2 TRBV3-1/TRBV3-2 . TGTGCCAGCAGCCTCGGGACAGGGCAAGCCTATGGCTACACCTTC CASSLGTGQAYGYTF
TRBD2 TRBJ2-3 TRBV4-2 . TGTGCCAGCAGCCACCAACAACACCCCCAACTAGCGGGGGGGCGGGGTGACACAGATACGCAGTATTTT CASSHQQHPQLAGGRGDTDTQYF
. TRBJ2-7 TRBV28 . TGTGCCAGCAGTTCCGAGAACGAGCAGTACTTC CASSSENEQYF
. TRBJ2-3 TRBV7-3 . TGTGCCAGCAGCTTCACCAGTCCAGATACGCAGTATTTT CASSFTSPDTQYF
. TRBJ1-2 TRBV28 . TGTGCCAGCAGTTCTACTGCGGAGGTGGGATATGGCTACACCTTC CASSSTAEVGYGYTF
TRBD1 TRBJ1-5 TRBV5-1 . TGCGCCAGCAGCTTGGGGACAGGGCTCAATCAGCCCCAGCATTTT CASSLGTGLNQPQHF
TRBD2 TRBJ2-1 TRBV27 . TGTGCCAGCAGTCTAGCGGGGGCCGCGACTCGCAATGAGCAGTTCTTC CASSLAGAATRNEQFF
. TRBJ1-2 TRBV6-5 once TGTGCCAGCAGTTACGGTGGGGGGTACTATGGCTACACCTTC CASSYGGGYYGYTF
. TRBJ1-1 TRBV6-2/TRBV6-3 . TGTGCCAGCAGTCTGACGGGTAACACTGAAGCTTTCTTT CASSLTGNTEAFF
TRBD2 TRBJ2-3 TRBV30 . TGTGCCTGGAGGAGCGGGGGCCCCGCGGATACGCAGTATTTT CAWRSGGPADTQYF
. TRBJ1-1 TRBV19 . TGTGCCAGTAGTATCTACCAGGGCACTGAAGCTTTCTTT CASSIYQGTEAFF
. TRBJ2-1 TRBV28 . TGTGCCAGCCATGCCCCCACAGGCGGATCCTACAATGAGCAGTTCTTC CASHAPTGGSYNEQFF
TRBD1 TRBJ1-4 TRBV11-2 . TGTGCCAGCAGCTTAAAAGCATTGGACAGGAGACGAGAAAAACTGTTTTTT CASSLKALDRRREKLFF
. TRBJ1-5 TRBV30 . TGTGCCTGGAGTAAGACTATGCATCAGCCCCAGCATTTT CAWSKTMHQPQHF
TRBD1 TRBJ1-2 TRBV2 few TGTGCCAGCAATTCGGACAGGGCTAACTATGGCTACACCTTC CASNSDRANYGYTF
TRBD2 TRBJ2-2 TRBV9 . TGTGCCAGCAGCCTCCGGGCCGGGGGGAGCACCGGGGAGCTGTTTTTT CASSLRAGGSTGELFF
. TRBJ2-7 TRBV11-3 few TGTGCCAGCTCCTTGGAGGGGGCGGGCGAGCAGTACTTC CASSLEGAGEQYF
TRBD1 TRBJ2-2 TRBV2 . TGTGCCAGACAGGGGACGAACACCGGGGAGCTGTTTTTT CARQGTNTGELFF
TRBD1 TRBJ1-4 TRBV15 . TGTGCCACCAGCCCCCCCGGGACAGGCACTCCCGGGGATGAAAAACTGTTTTTT CATSPPGTGTPGDEKLFF
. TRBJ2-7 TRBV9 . TGTGCCAGCAGCGTAGGAGGAGGTAACTCCTACGAGCAGTACTTC CASSVGGGNSYEQYF
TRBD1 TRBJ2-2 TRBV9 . TGTGCCAGCAGCGAGGGGACAGGGGTCGGCACCGGGGAGCTGTTTTTT CASSEGTGVGTGELFF
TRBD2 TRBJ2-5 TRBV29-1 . TGCAGCGTTCACGGAAAAGAGCGGGGTGGGGTGGCCCAGTACTTC CSVHGKERGGVAQYF
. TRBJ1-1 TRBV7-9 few TGTGCCAGCAGCTTAGATTCGTCTCGTCTGGCTTTCTTT CASSLDSSRLAFF